Below, 24 T cell receptor beta chains from the same sample are listed, as sequenced in a study of blood T cell repertoires in COVID-19 (dated by TCRdb to 2019 to 2021). The library was prepared using the immunoSEQ multiplex PCR assay. TCRdb took this table from immuneACCESS and kept in-frame rearrangements with V and J called. Such tables lack part of the clones; where checked against another copy, unresolved V genes explain under half of the gap, and the rest is unexplained. The sample table shows 250,000 to 300,000 clones, and over 80% are seen once. In total, the top ten clones hold 6.3% of the sample. Sequences were obtained from peripheral blood. All receptors come from a woman between 50 and 59 years old with COVID-19, enrolled during active disease.

The genes are TRBV13 and TRBJ1-1, with 7 bases lining up with TRBD1. Germline CDR1 reads PRHDT; CDR2 reads FYEKMQ (reference sequence). With 3 bases clipped from V and 1 base from J, the junction kept 2 bases outside the gene matches. The CDR3 totals 14 residues. Written as DNA, the CDR3 is TGTGCCAGCAGCTTGGGACAGAGGAACACTGAAGCTTTCTTT. Amino acids: CASSLGQRNTEAFF.

The chain employs TRBV6-2 or TRBV6-3 and TRBJ2-7; 8 positions agree with TRBD2. Per the germline V gene, CDR1 is MNHEY and CDR2 is SVGEGT. Unmatched junction bases numbered 12, after V lost 5 bases and J lost 6 bases. This CDR3 has 15 amino acids. The CDR3 DNA sequence: TGTGCCAGCAGTGGGATCCCAGCGGGAGCATTCGAGCAGTACTTC. Its protein is CASSGIPAGAFEQYF.

The V call is TRBV2, the J call TRBJ2-4; D gene ambiguous. V lost 5 bases to trimming and J lost 0 bases, with 8 bases between them. The CDR3 runs 14 residues. CDR1 SNHLY and CDR2 FYNNEI come from the germline V gene. CDR3 DNA: TGTGCCAGCAGTCTCACTATAGCCAAAAACATTCAGTACTTC. Translated, it gives CASSLTIAKNIQYF.

For the CDR3, the DNA is TGTGCCAGCAGCTTGGGACTAATTCTTCCCTACGAGCAGTACTTC. Its translation is CASSLGLILPYEQYF. V and J are TRBV5-6 and TRBJ2-7; D perhaps matches TRBD2 (5 bases). Germline lookup yields CDR1 SGHDT and CDR2 YYEEEE. The length of the CDR3 is 15 residues. Trimming took 0 bases from V and 2 from J, leaving 12 bases between them.

The V call is TRBV29-1, the J call TRBJ2-1, with TRBD2 matching over 9 bases. CDR1 and CDR2 from the germline V gene are SQVTM and ANQGSEA. Trimming removed 4 bases from V and 9 bases from J; junction bases left unmatched: 19. The CDR3 is 17 residues long. CDR3 bases: TGCAGCGTTGTAGGAGGTGCGGGAGGGCCGAACTATGGTGAGCAGTTCTTC. Protein sequence: CSVVGGAGGPNYGEQFF.

This clone was counted only a few times. The chain combines TRBV6-5 with TRBJ1-2; D remains ambiguous. Trimming took off 2 bases at V and 1 base at J, with 8 bases between the two ends. This CDR3 comprises 14 residues. Germline V gene data show CDR1 as MNHEY and CDR2 as SVGAGI. The CDR3 here is CASSYAGSNYGYTF. The CDR3 bases are TGTGCCAGCAGTTACGCGGGCAGTAACTATGGCTACACCTTC.

The gene calls are TRBV3-1 (or the pseudogene TRBV3-2) and TRBJ2-7; D is perhaps TRBD2 (8 bases). Trimming cost V 3 bases and J 6 bases, with 27 bases left between them. Germline values: CDR1 LGHDT, CDR2 YNNKEL (reference sequence). This CDR3 region has 18 residues. CDR3 nucleotides: TGTGCCAGCAGCCATCTCAGGGGGAGCGGGAGCTCGCTGGGCGAGCAGTACTTC. Translating it yields CASSHLRGSGSSLGEQYF.

The chain has TRBV18 and TRBJ1-2, with D maybe TRBD1 (6 bases). Germline V gives CDR1 KGHSH, CDR2 LQKENI. Trimming took 4 bases from V and 3 from J, leaving 12 bases between them. The CDR3 is made up of 14 amino acids. CDR3 sequence (DNA): TGTGCCAGCTCACTTTACGGGACACACTATGGCTACACCTTC. This gives the protein CASSLYGTHYGYTF.

This clone was counted once. The chain combines TRBV5-1 with TRBJ2-5, with D possibly TRBD1 on 6 matching bases. Trimming removed 0 bases at V and 1 base at J, with 7 bases between. The CDR3 length is 14 residues. The germline CDR1 and CDR2 sequences are SGHRS and YFSETQ. The CDR3 is CASSLEQGQETQYF. CDR3 sequence (DNA): TGCGCCAGCAGCTTGGAACAGGGCCAAGAGACCCAGTACTTC.

CDR3 sequence: CASSLTLTNEQFF. The DNA for the CDR3 is TGTGCCAGCAGCTTAACGCTGACAAATGAGCAGTTCTTC. V and J are TRBV11-2 and TRBJ2-1; D is uncertain. Germline V lookup: CDR1 SGHAT, CDR2 FQNNGV. Trimming stripped 2 bases from V and 7 bases from J, with 9 bases between. CDR3 length: 13 residues. Full variable domain (rest looked up from reference TRBV11-2 and TRBJ2-1): EAGVAQSPRYKIIEKRQSVAFWCNPISGHATLYWYQQILGQGPKLLIQFQNNGVVDDSQLPKDRFSAERLKGVDSTLKIQPAKLEDSAVYLCASSLTLTNEQFFGPGTRLTVL.

The chain uses TRBV19 and TRBJ2-1, with 8 positions matching TRBD2. Germline V lookup: CDR1 LNHDA, CDR2 SQIVND (reference sequence). Trimming cost V 7 bases and J 7 bases; bases outside gene matches: 9. The CDR3 is 14 amino acids. CDR3 sequence reads: CASIDPGTSNEQFF. The CDR3 nucleotides read TGTGCCAGTATTGATCCCGGGACTAGTAATGAGCAGTTCTTC.

Here the CDR3 DNA reads TGTGCCAGCAACCAGATACGGGACAGGGGAAACACCATATATTTT. Translated, it gives CASNQIRDRGNTIYF. The rearrangement links TRBV2 to TRBJ1-3; TRBD1 matches at 8 bases. Germline CDR1 and CDR2: SNHLY and FYNNEI. Trimming removed 7 bases from V and 4 bases from J; junction bases left unmatched: 9. The CDR3 totals 15 residues.

The genes are TRBV15 and TRBJ1-2; 8 nucleotides line up with TRBD1. Germline V CDR1 and CDR2: LNHNV, YYDKDF (reference sequence). V shed 8 bases, J shed 5 bases, and the junction held 7 bases outside the gene matches. The CDR3 is 13 residues long. The CDR3 sequence: CATDSTGEYGYTF. CDR3 nucleotide sequence: TGTGCCACCGACTCGACAGGGGAATATGGCTACACCTTC.

V and J are TRBV9 and TRBJ2-2; TRBD1 agrees at 7 bases. The CDR3 runs 15 residues. Germline loops: CDR1 SGDLS, CDR2 YYNGEE. The ends lost 0 bases at V and 1 base at J; junction bases unmatched: 0. CDR3 residues: CASSVAGGNTGELFF. CDR3 DNA sequence: TGTGCCAGCAGCGTAGCAGGGGGGAACACCGGGGAGCTGTTTTTT.

The genes are TRBV27 and TRBJ2-5; 7 bases match TRBD1. V lost 6 bases to trimming and J lost 4 bases; unmatched junction nucleotides: 8. Germline V gives CDR1 MNHEY, CDR2 SMNVEV (reference sequence). CDR3 length: 14 amino acids. The chain's CDR3 is CASRKDRVRETQYF. In nucleotides, the CDR3 is TGTGCCAGCAGAAAAGACAGGGTTCGAGAGACCCAGTACTTC.

This clone was picked up a small number of times. This chain connects TRBV10-1 to TRBJ2-2; TRBD2 might be the D (6 bases). The germline gives CDR1 WNHNN, CDR2 SYGVQD (reference sequence). The V gene lost 3 bases and the J gene lost 5 bases, with 16 bases spanning the gap. CDR3 size: 16 residues. The CDR3 reads CASSERRLEGTGELFF. The CDR3 DNA sequence: TGCGCCAGCAGTGAAAGGAGACTAGAAGGTACCGGGGAGCTGTTTTTT.

The chain employs TRBV5-1 and TRBJ2-1; 10 bases are a match to TRBD2. Germline V gene data show CDR1 as SGHRS and CDR2 as YFSETQ. The V and J ends lost 4 bases and 5 bases, in that order; junction bases with no gene match: 6. The CDR3 covers 15 residues. CDR3 in DNA: TGCGCCAGCAGCGATCGGACTAGCGGCCACAATGAGCAGTTCTTC. It codes for CASSDRTSGHNEQFF. Supplemented by reference TRBV5-1 and TRBJ2-1, the full variable domain reads KAGVTQTPRYLIKTRGQQVTLSCSPISGHRSVSWYQQTPGQGLQFLFEYFSETQRNKGNFPGRFSGRQFSNSRSEMNVSTLELGDSALYLCASSDRTSGHNEQFFGPGTRLTVL.

This clone was picked up a small number of times. The CDR3 loop reads CASSYRGGSTEAFF. The DNA for the CDR3 is TGTGCCAGCAGTTACCGGGGGGGTAGCACTGAAGCTTTCTTT. V gene TRBV6-5 combines with J gene TRBJ1-1, with D possibly matching TRBD1 (5 bases). The CDR3 runs to 14 residues. Germline assignment: CDR1 MNHEY and CDR2 SVGAGI. V was clipped by 2 bases and J by 4 bases, with 11 bases between them.

This clone was detected a few times. The V gene is TRBV10-3, the J gene TRBJ2-1; 11 bases are a match to TRBD2. The germline V gene encodes CDR1 ENHRY and CDR2 SYGVKD. Trimming cost V 6 bases and J 6 bases; bases outside gene matches: 7. This CDR3 is 15 amino acids long. CDR3 sequence (DNA): TGTGCCATCAGGGAGGCTAGCGGGGGGTTCAATGAGCAGTTCTTC. Translated, it gives CAIREASGGFNEQFF.

The gene calls are TRBV5-6 and TRBJ2-1, with TRBD2 matching 9 bases. After removal of 1 base from V and 7 bases from J, the junction contained 6 bases not matched to a gene. CDR1 is SGHDT, CDR2 YYEEEE, per germline. The CDR3 contains 15 residues. The CDR3 spells CASSLPPSGKNEQFF. DNA for the CDR3: TGTGCCAGCAGCTTGCCCCCTAGCGGGAAAAATGAGCAGTTCTTC.

Only one count was recorded for this clone. This CDR3 reads CASSLVTAGGLNEQFF. The DNA for the CDR3 is TGCGCCAGCAGCTTGGTGACGGCGGGGGGACTCAATGAGCAGTTCTTC. The chain joins TRBV5-1 to TRBJ2-1; 8 bases match TRBD2. CDR1 and CDR2 from the germline V gene are SGHRS and YFSETQ. This CDR3 contains 16 residues. With 0 bases clipped from V and 6 bases from J, the junction kept 8 bases outside the gene matches.

This clone was observed once. The gene calls are TRBV3-1 (or the pseudogene TRBV3-2) and TRBJ2-5; 14 bases line up with TRBD2. CDR1 is LGHDT and CDR2 is YNNKEL in the germline V gene (reference sequence). The CDR3 contains 20 residues. V shed 0 bases and J 4 bases; nucleotides not matched to a gene: 13. The CDR3: CASSQDRRGGLAGVGETQYF. For the CDR3, the DNA is TGTGCCAGCAGCCAAGATAGGAGGGGGGGACTAGCGGGAGTGGGAGAGACCCAGTACTTC.

V usage is TRBV23-1 and J usage is TRBJ2-4, with D tentatively TRBD1 (6 bases). TRBV23-1 is filed as an ORF, its function uncertain. The V end lost 0 bases, the J end lost 7 bases, and 16 bases lay between the germline ends. The CDR3 runs to 16 residues. The CDR3 sequence: CASSQSEGPDRNIQYF. The DNA of the CDR3 is TGCGCCAGCAGTCAATCAGAAGGGCCCGACAGGAACATTCAGTACTTC.

The CDR3 nucleotides read TGCGCCAGCACCGGGGGGGCGGGATTTCCCACAGAGACCCAGTACTTC. As protein: CASTGGAGFPTETQYF. V and J are TRBV5-1 and TRBJ2-5; TRBD2 aligns across 8 bases. The length of the CDR3 is 16 residues. The ends lost 6 bases at V and 4 bases at J; junction bases unmatched: 14. Germline-derived CDR1 and CDR2 are SGHRS and YFSETQ.